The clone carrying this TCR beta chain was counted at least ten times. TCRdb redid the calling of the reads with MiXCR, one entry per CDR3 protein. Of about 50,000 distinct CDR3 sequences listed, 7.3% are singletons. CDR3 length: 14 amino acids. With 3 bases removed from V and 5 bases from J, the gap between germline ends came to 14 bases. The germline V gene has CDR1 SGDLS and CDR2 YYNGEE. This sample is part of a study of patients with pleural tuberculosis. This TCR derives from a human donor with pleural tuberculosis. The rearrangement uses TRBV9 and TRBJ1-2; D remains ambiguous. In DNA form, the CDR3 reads TGTGCCAGCAGCGGGGCAGCAGGACCTTATGGCTACACCTTC. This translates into CASSGAAGPYGYTF.